The next 25 T cell receptor beta chains were all read from a single sample in a study of cytomegalovirus exposure and HLA in healthy donors. Amplification used 60 Vbeta primers and 13 Jbeta primers. Sequenced by immunoSEQ multiplex PCR; TCRdb stores in-frame clones only, minus some. This repertoire shows fewer than 130,000 clones, just under 75% found once; its top ten account for about 2.8%. The specimen was PBMCs. Source of these receptors: a man aged 45-65 years in good health and CMV-seropositive.

The chain recombines TRBV7-2 with TRBJ1-1; TRBD1 agrees at 9 bases. The length of the CDR3 is 15 residues. Germline V gene data show CDR1 as SGHTA and CDR2 as FQGNSA. With 2 bases clipped from V and 1 base from J, the junction kept 2 bases outside the gene matches. CDR3 residues: CASSLMGQGNTEAFF. The DNA for the CDR3 is TGTGCCAGCAGCTTAATGGGACAGGGGAACACTGAAGCTTTCTTT.

This clone was seen a few times. This chain joins TRBV6-4 and TRBJ1-2; D is possibly TRBD1 (6 bases). Germline CDR1 and CDR2: MRHNA and SNTAGT. V was pared by 6 bases and J by 5 bases, with 13 bases between. The CDR3 totals 13 residues. The CDR3 DNA reads as TGTGCCAGCAGACTTAATACAGGGTATGGCTACACCTTC. The encoded protein is CASRLNTGYGYTF.

The V call is TRBV6-1, the J call TRBJ1-4; 7 nucleotides align to TRBD1. Germline-derived CDR1 and CDR2 are MNHNS and SASEGT. V lost 0 bases, J lost 4 bases, and 2 bases stayed unmatched. The CDR3 is 15 residues long. Here the CDR3 reads CASSEAGTVNEKLFF. CDR3 DNA: TGTGCCAGCAGTGAAGCCGGGACAGTTAATGAAAAACTGTTTTTT.

The chain joins TRBV19 to TRBJ1-1; TRBD1 matches at 7 bases. Germline V gives CDR1 LNHDA, CDR2 SQIVND (reference sequence). This CDR3 has 12 residues. J gave up 3 bases and V 5 bases, and 0 bases lay outside the gene matches. CDR3 sequence: CASSDRDTEAFF. CDR3 coding DNA: TGTGCCAGTAGTGACAGGGACACTGAAGCTTTCTTT.

As for this clone: The same CDR3 arises from other DNA sequences in this sample as well. The V and J genes are TRBV19 and TRBJ2-1; weak D call: TRBD2 (6 bases). V shed 3 bases and J shed 2 bases, with 11 bases lying between them. In germline, CDR1 is LNHDA, CDR2 SQIVND (reference sequence). CDR3 length: 15 amino acids. CDR3 bases: TGTGCCAGTAGTATCTCGCGGGGCCCCTACAATGAGCAGTTCTTC. Amino acid sequence: CASSISRGPYNEQFF.

V and J are TRBV19 and TRBJ2-1; D possibly corresponds to TRBD2 (6 bases). Germline V gene data show CDR1 as LNHDA and CDR2 as SQIVND (reference sequence). V lost 0 bases, J lost 5 bases, and 17 bases lay in between. The CDR3 contains 17 residues. The CDR3 DNA reads TGTGCCAGTAGTATAGAAGGGATGGGGGGTATCGACAATGAGCAGTTCTTC. Its translation: CASSIEGMGGIDNEQFF. The entire variable domain, with the rest obtained from reference TRBV19 and TRBJ2-1, is as follows: DGGITQSPKYLFRKEGQNVTLSCEQNLNHDAMYWYRQDPGQGLRLIYYSQIVNDFQKGDIAEGYSVSREKKESFPLTVTSAQKNPTAFYLCASSIEGMGGIDNEQFFGPGTRLTVL.

The V and J genes are TRBV5-4 and TRBJ2-7, with 11 bases aligning to TRBD1. Losses at the gene ends were 5 bases for V and 3 bases for J; bases not matched to a gene: 7. The germline CDR1 and CDR2 sequences are SGHNT and YYREEE (reference sequence). CDR3 length: 15 residues. The CDR3 sequence: CASSSGTGGYYEQYF. The CDR3 coding sequence is TGTGCCAGCAGTTCCGGGACAGGGGGTTACTACGAGCAGTACTTC.

The gene calls are TRBV11-2 and TRBJ2-3, with D unclear. Germline V gene lookup returns CDR1 SGHAT and CDR2 FQNNGV. The CDR3 runs 13 residues. V was cut by 7 bases and J by 1 base, with 9 bases left in between. The CDR3 region is CASNRGGTDTQYF. CDR3 nucleotide sequence: TGTGCCAGCAACCGAGGAGGCACAGATACGCAGTATTTT.

The genes are TRBV19 and TRBJ2-7, with 7 bases identical to TRBD1. The CDR3 spans 15 residues. V was pared by 5 bases and J by 5 bases, with 12 bases of the junction left unmatched. Germline-derived CDR1 and CDR2 are LNHDA and SQIVND (reference sequence). The CDR3: CASSFSWTGENEQYF. The CDR3 nucleotides are TGTGCCAGTAGTTTCTCGTGGACAGGAGAGAACGAGCAGTACTTC.

This chain joins TRBV7-2 and TRBJ1-1; D gene unclear. The germline V and J ends were trimmed by 3 bases and 4 bases, with 9 bases remaining between them. CDR3 length equals 13 residues. Germline loops: CDR1 SGHTA, CDR2 FQGNSA. The CDR3 protein is CASSFGRSTEAFF. CDR3 coding DNA: TGTGCCAGCAGCTTTGGGAGGAGCACTGAAGCTTTCTTT. Based on the CDR3 plus reference TRBV7-2 and TRBJ1-1, the full variable domain is GAGVSQSPSNKVTEKGKDVELRCDPISGHTALYWYRQSLGQGLEFLIYFQGNSAPDKSGLPSDRFSAERTGGSVSTLTIQRTQQEDSAVYLCASSFGRSTEAFFGQGTRLTVV.

J is TRBJ2-7 and V is TRBV5-1; possibly TRBD2 for D (6 bases). V lost 4 bases and J lost 3, with 17 bases in between. Looked up from germline, CDR1 is SGHRS and CDR2 is YFSETQ. The CDR3 length is 15 residues. The CDR3 loop is CASSGSGLSIYEQYF. CDR3 in DNA: TGCGCCAGCAGCGGATCGGGACTGTCAATCTACGAGCAGTACTTC.

The chain has TRBV7-6 and TRBJ2-6; D not resolved. Trimming shortened V by 5 bases and J by 0 bases, and 11 bases separated the two germline ends. This CDR3 contains 16 residues. CDR1 and CDR2 from the germline V gene are SGHVS and FNYEAQ. The CDR3 reads CASSPQTGSGANVLTF. In nucleotides, the CDR3 is TGTGCCAGCAGCCCCCAGACGGGCTCTGGGGCCAACGTCCTGACTTTC.

The J gene is TRBJ2-7, the V gene TRBV5-4; 12 nucleotides align to TRBD2. V lost 4 bases, J lost 4 bases, and 18 bases stayed unmatched. The CDR3 sequence is 19 residues long. Germline values: CDR1 SGHNT, CDR2 YYREEE (reference sequence). Written as DNA, the CDR3 is TGTGCCAGCAGCGCGGTCGTGCTAGCGGGAGGGCCTGGAACATACGAGCAGTACTTC. Its translation: CASSAVVLAGGPGTYEQYF.

This chain uses TRBV7-8 with TRBJ2-7; 7 bases are a match to TRBD2. Germline assignment: CDR1 SGHVS and CDR2 FQNEAQ. V was clipped by 0 bases and J by 3 bases; unmatched bases: 8. The CDR3 is 16 residues long. The DNA of the CDR3 is TGTGCCAGCAGCTTAGCGGGAGGGCTCAATGTCTACGAGCAGTACTTC. Protein: CASSLAGGLNVYEQYF.

The chain joins TRBV27 to TRBJ1-5; D perhaps matches TRBD1 (5 bases). The CDR3 sequence is 15 residues long. V lost 5 bases and J lost 9, with 20 bases in between. CDR1 and CDR2 from the germline V gene are MNHEY and SMNVEV (reference sequence). The CDR3 nucleotides read TGTGCCAGCAGTCCCCTGGGCAGCGGGGGTTGGCCCCAGCATTTT. Its translation is CASSPLGSGGWPQHF.

The gene calls are TRBV13 and TRBJ2-1; possible D gene TRBD1, 7 bases. Trimming pared 5 bases from V and 4 bases from J, leaving 15 bases between. The V gene's germline CDR1 is PRHDT and CDR2 FYEKMQ (reference sequence). The CDR3 loop spans 15 amino acids. Here the CDR3 reads CASSDRPGGYNEQFF. CDR3 DNA: TGTGCCAGCAGCGACAGGCCAGGGGGGTACAATGAGCAGTTCTTC.

The J gene is TRBJ2-5, the V gene TRBV27, with D possibly matching TRBD1 (5 bases). With 3 bases removed from V and 5 bases from J, the gap between germline ends came to 10 bases. This CDR3 spans 13 amino acids. Germline CDR1 reads MNHEY; CDR2 reads SMNVEV (reference sequence). This CDR3 reads CASSFLPGETQYF. The CDR3 DNA follows: TGTGCCAGCAGTTTCCTCCCAGGGGAGACCCAGTACTTC.

This rearrangement joins TRBV5-1 to TRBJ1-1; D gene ambiguous. Germline-derived CDR1 and CDR2 are SGHRS and YFSETQ. Trimming stripped 1 base from V and 5 bases from J, with 12 bases between. CDR3 length: 14 amino acids. CDR3 region: CASSLQQSGTEAFF. CDR3 in DNA: TGCGCCAGCAGCTTGCAGCAGTCCGGGACTGAAGCTTTCTTT.

The rearrangement joins TRBV18 to TRBJ1-1; D is perhaps TRBD1 (5 bases). The CDR3 spans 17 residues. CDR1 is KGHSH and CDR2 is LQKENI in the germline V gene. V shed 3 bases and J shed 0 bases, with 17 bases lying between them. CDR3 protein: CASSPSQGGGMNTEAFF. The DNA of the CDR3 is TGTGCCAGCTCACCCTCCCAGGGAGGCGGGATGAACACTGAAGCTTTCTTT.

V and J are TRBV28 and TRBJ2-7; no clear D gene. This CDR3 has 14 amino acids. Germline CDR1 reads MDHEN; CDR2 reads SYDVKM. Trimming removed 5 bases from V and 0 bases from J, with 11 bases in between. The CDR3 region is CASSRSDISYEQYF. In nucleotides, the CDR3 is TGTGCCAGCAGTCGTTCCGACATCTCCTACGAGCAGTACTTC. The full variable domain, with the rest looked up from reference TRBV28 and TRBJ2-7, is DVKVTQSSRYLVKRTGEKVFLECVQDMDHENMFWYRQDPGLGLRLIYFSYDVKMKEKGDIPEGYSVSREKKERFSLILESASTNQTSMYLCASSRSDISYEQYFGPGTRLTVT.

The J gene is TRBJ1-2, the V gene TRBV5-1; D perhaps matches TRBD1 (5 bases). Germline CDR1 and CDR2: SGHRS and YFSETQ. This CDR3 spans 14 amino acids. Trimming removed 3 bases from V and 5 bases from J, with 14 bases in between. CDR3 bases: TGCGCCAGCAGCTGGGCAGGGAGGTTTTATGGCTACACCTTC. Translated, it gives CASSWAGRFYGYTF.

This clone has a single count. The rearrangement links TRBV5-4 to TRBJ2-7, with 8 nucleotides matching TRBD2. Germline loops: CDR1 SGHNT, CDR2 YYREEE (reference sequence). The junction had 2 bases not matched to a gene; V was cut back by 0 bases and J by 0 bases. This CDR3 has 15 amino acids. This CDR3 reads CASSLAAGVSYEQYF. In DNA form, the CDR3 reads TGTGCCAGCAGCTTGGCAGCGGGAGTCTCCTACGAGCAGTACTTC. Full variable domain (remainder filled in from reference TRBV5-4 and TRBJ2-7): ETGVTQSPTHLIKTRGQQVTLRCSSQSGHNTVSWYQQALGQGPQFIFQYYREEENGRGNFPPRFSGLQFPNYSSELNVNALELDDSALYLCASSLAAGVSYEQYFGPGTRLTVT.

This rearrangement joins TRBV6-5 to TRBJ2-1, with D perhaps TRBD2 (7 bases). V lost 6 bases, J lost 2 bases, and 14 bases lay in between. This CDR3 spans 15 amino acids. The V gene's germline CDR1 is MNHEY and CDR2 SVGAGI. The CDR3 protein is CASRRDGGPYNEQFF. Here the CDR3 DNA reads TGTGCCAGCAGAAGAGACGGGGGGCCCTACAATGAGCAGTTCTTC.

The J gene is TRBJ1-3, the V gene TRBV9; D gene unclear. The germline V and J ends were trimmed by 2 bases and 0 bases, with 12 bases remaining between them. Germline CDR1 and CDR2: SGDLS and YYNGEE. The CDR3 covers 16 residues. CDR3: CASSVNWASSGNTIYF. CDR3 in DNA: TGTGCCAGCAGCGTGAACTGGGCCAGCTCTGGAAACACCATATATTTT.

This chain joins TRBV20-1 and TRBJ2-7, with D perhaps TRBD2 (5 bases). This CDR3 comprises 11 residues. Trimming removed 4 bases at V and 3 bases at J, with 7 bases between. Germline V gene sequence: CDR1 DFQATT, CDR2 SNEGSKA (reference sequence). The CDR3 spells CSAMRDYEQYF. Written as DNA, the CDR3 is TGCAGTGCTATGAGGGACTACGAGCAGTACTTC.